This T cell receptor (beta chain) was sequenced during a study of cytomegalovirus exposure and HLA in healthy donors. Study outcomes and limitations: Segments of the TCR beta V type were, in most cases, productive about 87% or about 30% of the time in an earlier analysis. TCR beta chains associated with HLA were, in a later analysis, more clonally expanded than equally common others. The authors confirmed in vitro that three CMV-associated chains were specific for CMV antigens.

Germline V gene data show CDR1 as KGHSH and CDR2 as LQKENI. The CDR3 contains 13 residues. V gave up 5 bases and J gave up 2 bases, with 9 bases separating them. PCR used 60 Vbeta primers and 13 Jbeta primers. Per the study methods: A follow-up analysis tallied around 80 million unique TCR beta chains, 9 million to 11 million shared. The method was immunoSEQ multiplex PCR; TCRdb's version includes in-frame clones alone and lacks a portion of them. For V, J and clone size, that table is used; D and trimming come from the DNA. Seen here are 160,000 or so clones, more than 65% observed once, and the top ten hold about 6%. Comments on this clone: Its antigen is unidentified.

The clonotype was recovered from a man aged 50-59 years in good health and CMV-seropositive. V usage is TRBV18 and J usage is TRBJ1-2, with D maybe TRBD1 (6 bases). The specimen was PBMCs. The CDR3 DNA reads TGTGCCAGCTCAGGGGACAAGAACTATGGCTACACCTTC. Its protein product is CASSGDKNYGYTF.